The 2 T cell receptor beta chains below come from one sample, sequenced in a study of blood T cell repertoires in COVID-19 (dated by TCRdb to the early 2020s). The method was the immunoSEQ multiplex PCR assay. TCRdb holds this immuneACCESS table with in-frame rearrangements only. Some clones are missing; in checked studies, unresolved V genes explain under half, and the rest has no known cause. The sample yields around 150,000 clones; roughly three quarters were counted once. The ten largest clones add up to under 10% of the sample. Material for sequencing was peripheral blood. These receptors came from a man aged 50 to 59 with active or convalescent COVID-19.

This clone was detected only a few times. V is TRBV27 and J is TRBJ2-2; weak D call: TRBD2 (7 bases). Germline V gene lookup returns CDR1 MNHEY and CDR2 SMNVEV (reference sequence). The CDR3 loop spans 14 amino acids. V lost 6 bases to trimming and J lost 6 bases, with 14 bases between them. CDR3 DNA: TGTGCCAGCAGGCAGGGGACTAATGCCGGGGAGCTGTTTTTT. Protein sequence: CASRQGTNAGELFF.

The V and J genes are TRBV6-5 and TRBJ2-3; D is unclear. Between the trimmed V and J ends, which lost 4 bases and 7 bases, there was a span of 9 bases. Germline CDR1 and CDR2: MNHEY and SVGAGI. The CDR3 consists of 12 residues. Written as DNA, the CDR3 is TGTGCCAGCAGTTCGGGTGGAAATACGCAGTATTTT. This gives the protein CASSSGGNTQYF.